A selection of T cell receptor beta chains follows, all from one sample in a study of cytomegalovirus exposure and HLA in healthy donors. Assay used: immunoSEQ multiplex PCR; TCRdb lists only in-frame clones, some missing. The top ten hold approximately 12% of the sample, which has about 250,000 clones, roughly 87% seen once. Material for sequencing was PBMCs. These receptors were obtained from a man aged 18 to 30 in good health and CMV-seropositive. Each CDR3 is given with its conserved first and last residue. Fields, in order: D gene, clone size, J gene, V gene, CDR3 DNA, CDR3 protein. D genes are given only for firm matches. The listing skips clone size in some rows; elsewhere it reads once, few, many or a size class.

d_gene: TRBD1
abundance: once
j_gene: TRBJ2-7
v_gene: TRBV7-2
CDR3nt: TGTGCCAGCAGCTTGGGGACAGGGGTGTACGAGCAGTACTTC
CDR3aa: CASSLGTGVYEQYF

d_gene: TRBD1
abundance: -
j_gene: TRBJ1-2
v_gene: TRBV4-1
CDR3nt: TGCGCCAGCAGCCAACCGGGACAGGGCCTCTATGGCTACACCTTC
CDR3aa: CASSQPGQGLYGYTF

d_gene: -
abundance: -
j_gene: TRBJ1-3
v_gene: TRBV25-1
CDR3nt: TGTGCCAGCAGTGACCCCACCCTTATCACCATATATTTT
CDR3aa: CASSDPTLITIYF

d_gene: TRBD2
abundance: -
j_gene: TRBJ2-1
v_gene: TRBV9
CDR3nt: TGTGCCAGCAGCGTAGCTAGCGGGAGGGATGAGCAGTTCTTC
CDR3aa: CASSVASGRDEQFF

d_gene: -
abundance: -
j_gene: TRBJ1-2
v_gene: TRBV27
CDR3nt: TGTGCCAGCAGTAACAGATCACCTAACTATGGCTACACCTTC
CDR3aa: CASSNRSPNYGYTF

d_gene: -
abundance: -
j_gene: TRBJ2-7
v_gene: TRBV7-8
CDR3nt: TGTGCCAGCAGCTTTTCTGAGGGCTACGAGCAGTACTTC
CDR3aa: CASSFSEGYEQYF

d_gene: -
abundance: once
j_gene: TRBJ2-7
v_gene: TRBV13
CDR3nt: TGTGCCAGCAGCTCCCTGACTCGTCGGGGCGAGCAGTACTTC
CDR3aa: CASSSLTRRGEQYF

d_gene: -
abundance: -
j_gene: TRBJ1-2
v_gene: TRBV7-2
CDR3nt: TGTGCCAGCAGCTTATCGACTTATGGAGGCTACACCTTC
CDR3aa: CASSLSTYGGYTF

d_gene: TRBD1
abundance: -
j_gene: TRBJ1-2
v_gene: TRBV29-1
CDR3nt: TGCAGCGTTGGGGACAGGGGTGGCTACACCTTC
CDR3aa: CSVGDRGGYTF

d_gene: -
abundance: -
j_gene: TRBJ1-1
v_gene: TRBV29-1
CDR3nt: TGCAGCTCGAGGAGCCATAACACTGAAGCTTTCTTT
CDR3aa: CSSRSHNTEAFF

d_gene: TRBD1
abundance: -
j_gene: TRBJ2-7
v_gene: TRBV27
CDR3nt: TGTGCCAGCAGTTTATCTCGCCAGGGGGCTTACGAGCAGTACTTC
CDR3aa: CASSLSRQGAYEQYF

d_gene: -
abundance: -
j_gene: TRBJ2-7
v_gene: TRBV30
CDR3nt: TGTGCCTGGAGTGTGGGGGCGGGAAGCTACGAGCAGTACTTC
CDR3aa: CAWSVGAGSYEQYF

d_gene: -
abundance: -
j_gene: TRBJ1-1
v_gene: TRBV5-4
CDR3nt: TGTGCCAGCAGCTTTGCGGAGAACACTGAAGCTTTCTTT
CDR3aa: CASSFAENTEAFF

d_gene: -
abundance: -
j_gene: TRBJ1-2
v_gene: TRBV5-1
CDR3nt: TGCGCCAGCAGCTTGTTTCCTTCCGGGGAAAACTATGGCTACACCTTC
CDR3aa: CASSLFPSGENYGYTF

d_gene: -
abundance: -
j_gene: TRBJ2-1
v_gene: TRBV7-5
CDR3nt: TGTGTCAGAAGCTTAAGACTGAACTCCTACAATGAGCAGTTCTTC
CDR3aa: CVRSLRLNSYNEQFF

d_gene: -
abundance: -
j_gene: TRBJ1-1
v_gene: TRBV6-5
CDR3nt: TGTGCCAGCAGTTATGGGGGGGCTATGAACACTGAAGCTTTCTTT
CDR3aa: CASSYGGAMNTEAFF

d_gene: -
abundance: -
j_gene: TRBJ2-5
v_gene: TRBV5-1
CDR3nt: TGCGCCAGCAGTTTAGAGCGGGTGGAGACCCAGTACTTC
CDR3aa: CASSLERVETQYF

d_gene: -
abundance: -
j_gene: TRBJ1-2
v_gene: TRBV6-5
CDR3nt: TGTGCCAGCAGTAGGACCTCCTTTAACTATGGCTACACCTTC
CDR3aa: CASSRTSFNYGYTF

d_gene: TRBD2
abundance: -
j_gene: TRBJ2-3
v_gene: TRBV27
CDR3nt: TGTGCCAGCAGTTTACTCAGGACTAGCGTTAGCACAGATACGCAGTATTTT
CDR3aa: CASSLLRTSVSTDTQYF

d_gene: -
abundance: -
j_gene: TRBJ2-3
v_gene: TRBV6-5
CDR3nt: TGTGCCAGCAGCCCGGGGGATGGGTTCCCAGATACGCAGTATTTT
CDR3aa: CASSPGDGFPDTQYF

d_gene: -
abundance: -
j_gene: TRBJ2-3
v_gene: TRBV5-1
CDR3nt: TGCGCCAGCAGCGCCAGGGGCGGCGGAGATACGCAGTATTTT
CDR3aa: CASSARGGGDTQYF

d_gene: TRBD2
abundance: many
j_gene: TRBJ2-1
v_gene: TRBV7-9
CDR3nt: TGTGCCAGCAGCTTTGGGACTAGCGACAATGAGCAGTTCTTC
CDR3aa: CASSFGTSDNEQFF

d_gene: TRBD2
abundance: -
j_gene: TRBJ2-1
v_gene: TRBV19
CDR3nt: TGTGCCAGTAGAACTAGCGGGAGACCCTACAATGAGCAGTTCTTC
CDR3aa: CASRTSGRPYNEQFF

d_gene: -
abundance: -
j_gene: TRBJ2-1
v_gene: TRBV4-1
CDR3nt: TGCGCCAGCAGCCACTCAGAAAGGAGTGGGGCCTACAATGAGCAGTTCTTC
CDR3aa: CASSHSERSGAYNEQFF

d_gene: -
abundance: -
j_gene: TRBJ1-5
v_gene: TRBV28
CDR3nt: TGTGCCAGCAGTTTGGGGGGGCGCAGAGGCCAGCCCCAGCATTTT
CDR3aa: CASSLGGRRGQPQHF

d_gene: TRBD1
abundance: -
j_gene: TRBJ1-2
v_gene: TRBV15
CDR3nt: TGTGCCACCAGCAGAGGTGTCGGGCAGGGGGCCTATGGCTACACCTTC
CDR3aa: CATSRGVGQGAYGYTF

d_gene: TRBD1
abundance: -
j_gene: TRBJ2-1
v_gene: TRBV2
CDR3nt: TGTGCCAGCAGTGACGACAGGGAGCTATCCTACAATGAGCAGTTCTTC
CDR3aa: CASSDDRELSYNEQFF

d_gene: TRBD2
abundance: -
j_gene: TRBJ2-1
v_gene: TRBV19
CDR3nt: TGTGCCAGTACCGAAATAGCGGGAGGAACCTACAATGAGCAGTTCTTC
CDR3aa: CASTEIAGGTYNEQFF

d_gene: TRBD2
abundance: -
j_gene: TRBJ2-2
v_gene: TRBV7-8
CDR3nt: TGTGCCAGCAGCGCGGGGGGTTCCGGTCCGAACACCGGGGAGCTGTTTTTT
CDR3aa: CASSAGGSGPNTGELFF

d_gene: TRBD1
abundance: many
j_gene: TRBJ2-3
v_gene: TRBV10-3
CDR3nt: TGTGCCACCGCCGGGACAGGGACCACAGATACGCAGTATTTT
CDR3aa: CATAGTGTTDTQYF

d_gene: -
abundance: once
j_gene: TRBJ1-5
v_gene: TRBV7-2
CDR3nt: TGTGCCAGCAGCTTAGGGGGGCCGCGAGATCAGCCCCAGCATTTT
CDR3aa: CASSLGGPRDQPQHF

d_gene: -
abundance: -
j_gene: TRBJ1-5
v_gene: TRBV28
CDR3nt: TGTGCCAGCGTTGGGGGAACCCAGCCCCAGCATTTT
CDR3aa: CASVGGTQPQHF

d_gene: TRBD1
abundance: -
j_gene: TRBJ1-4
v_gene: TRBV9
CDR3nt: TGTGCCAGCAGCGTAGATCAGGGGGCCAGGGAAAAACTGTTTTTT
CDR3aa: CASSVDQGAREKLFF

d_gene: TRBD1
abundance: -
j_gene: TRBJ2-7
v_gene: TRBV18
CDR3nt: TGTGCCAGCTCACGTGGAGTAGGGACAGGGAGAGCGGGCGAGCAGTACTTC
CDR3aa: CASSRGVGTGRAGEQYF

d_gene: TRBD1
abundance: -
j_gene: TRBJ2-7
v_gene: TRBV6-1
CDR3nt: TGTGCCAGCAGGTCTGGACAGGGCCCTTACGAGCAGTACTTC
CDR3aa: CASRSGQGPYEQYF

d_gene: -
abundance: -
j_gene: TRBJ2-7
v_gene: TRBV28
CDR3nt: TGTGCCAGCAGTTTGCCGGGTTCTGGCCTTACCTACGAGCAGTACTTC
CDR3aa: CASSLPGSGLTYEQYF

d_gene: TRBD1
abundance: -
j_gene: TRBJ1-2
v_gene: TRBV5-6
CDR3nt: TGTGCCAGCAGCTCCAGGGACAGGGGGCATTGGAACTATGGCTACACCTTC
CDR3aa: CASSSRDRGHWNYGYTF

d_gene: -
abundance: -
j_gene: TRBJ1-1
v_gene: TRBV5-6
CDR3nt: TGTGCCAGCAGCTTGGAAGCAGCAAACACTGAAGCTTTCTTT
CDR3aa: CASSLEAANTEAFF

d_gene: -
abundance: -
j_gene: TRBJ1-1
v_gene: TRBV5-1
CDR3nt: TGCGCCAGCAGCACAGATTCCAACACTGAAGCTTTCTTT
CDR3aa: CASSTDSNTEAFF

d_gene: -
abundance: -
j_gene: TRBJ1-3
v_gene: TRBV29-1
CDR3nt: TGCAGCGTCGGCGGCAGCAGCTCTGGAAACACCATATATTTT
CDR3aa: CSVGGSSSGNTIYF

d_gene: TRBD1
abundance: -
j_gene: TRBJ2-1
v_gene: TRBV29-1
CDR3nt: TGCAGCGTTGAAGATCGGAACAGGGGTCATAATGAGCAGTTCTTC
CDR3aa: CSVEDRNRGHNEQFF

d_gene: TRBD1
abundance: -
j_gene: TRBJ2-3
v_gene: TRBV7-9
CDR3nt: TGTGCCAGCAGCCGAGGACAGGGATCGCAGTATTTT
CDR3aa: CASSRGQGSQYF

d_gene: TRBD1
abundance: -
j_gene: TRBJ2-7
v_gene: TRBV27
CDR3nt: TGTGCCAGCAGTTGGACAGGGAGGCACGAGCAGTACTTC
CDR3aa: CASSWTGRHEQYF

d_gene: -
abundance: -
j_gene: TRBJ2-5
v_gene: TRBV29-1
CDR3nt: TGCAGCGTTGATCCGACAGGAGGGGAGACCCAGTACTTC
CDR3aa: CSVDPTGGETQYF

d_gene: TRBD1
abundance: -
j_gene: TRBJ2-2
v_gene: TRBV7-2
CDR3nt: TGTGCCAGCAGCAAACACAGGGGAAATGGCGGGGAGCTGTTTTTT
CDR3aa: CASSKHRGNGGELFF

d_gene: -
abundance: -
j_gene: TRBJ1-3
v_gene: TRBV6-5
CDR3nt: TGTGCCAGCAGCAATGGACACCTCTCTGGAAACACCATATATTTT
CDR3aa: CASSNGHLSGNTIYF

d_gene: -
abundance: -
j_gene: TRBJ2-3
v_gene: TRBV15
CDR3nt: TGTGCCACCAGCCGAAGCACAGATACGCAGTATTTT
CDR3aa: CATSRSTDTQYF

d_gene: -
abundance: -
j_gene: TRBJ1-1
v_gene: TRBV29-1
CDR3nt: TGCAGCGTTGTTCGTAGGGGGGCCGGATATTCACCGAACACTGAAGCTTTCTTT
CDR3aa: CSVVRRGAGYSPNTEAFF

d_gene: -
abundance: -
j_gene: TRBJ1-1
v_gene: TRBV28
CDR3nt: TGTGCCAGCAGACTTGGTGGGACATTGAACACTGAAGCTTTCTTT
CDR3aa: CASRLGGTLNTEAFF

d_gene: -
abundance: -
j_gene: TRBJ2-5
v_gene: TRBV5-6
CDR3nt: TGTGCCAGCAGCTTGGCCAAACCGGGTCCGGGGGAGACCCAGTACTTC
CDR3aa: CASSLAKPGPGETQYF

d_gene: -
abundance: -
j_gene: TRBJ2-1
v_gene: TRBV5-4
CDR3nt: TGTGCCAGCAGCGCGGAACTTCACAATGAGCAGTTCTTC
CDR3aa: CASSAELHNEQFF

d_gene: -
abundance: -
j_gene: TRBJ2-5
v_gene: TRBV5-4
CDR3nt: TGTGCCAGCAGCTTTAGGGGCCAAGAGACCCAGTACTTC
CDR3aa: CASSFRGQETQYF

d_gene: TRBD2
abundance: -
j_gene: TRBJ2-5
v_gene: TRBV9
CDR3nt: TGTGCCAGCAGCGTAGGGCTAGCGGGAGTTGAGACCCAGTACTTC
CDR3aa: CASSVGLAGVETQYF

d_gene: TRBD2
abundance: -
j_gene: TRBJ2-5
v_gene: TRBV30
CDR3nt: TGTACACACCCTGCCTGGAATTCGGGTCAGGGAGGGCGAATAGAGACCCAGTACTTC
CDR3aa: CTHPAWNSGQGGRIETQYF